The 12 T cell receptor beta chains below were found in one sample sequenced in a study of blood T cell repertoires in COVID-19. Using immunoSEQ multiplex PCR, the repertoire was profiled, and TCRdb retains in-frame clones only, with some absent. In the table there are some 350,000 clones, 80% to 90% of which are singletons. Sequencing input: PBMCs or T cells enriched from blood (not recorded which). The receptors stem from a man aged 18-30 years who had recovered from COVID-19.

V and J are TRBV30 and TRBJ2-7; 15 bases agree with TRBD2. Trimming cost V 0 bases and J 3 bases; bases outside gene matches: 15. The CDR3 totals 20 residues. The germline CDR1 and CDR2 sequences are GTSNPN and SVGIG (reference sequence). The CDR3 DNA is TGTGCCTGGAGTGTTCGGGGGATGGGACTAGCGGGAGGATATTTCTACGAGCAGTACTTC. Amino acid sequence: CAWSVRGMGLAGGYFYEQYF.

This sequence joins TRBV19 and TRBJ2-3; D ambiguous. V dropped 4 bases and J dropped 3 bases, with 5 bases sitting between them. Germline V gives CDR1 LNHDA, CDR2 SQIVND (reference sequence). The CDR3 consists of 12 residues. This CDR3 reads CASSTSTDTQYF. The DNA for the CDR3 is TGTGCCAGTAGTACTTCTACAGATACGCAGTATTTT.

V and J are TRBV12-5 and TRBJ2-2; TRBD1 is a possible D gene (9 bases). Germline CDR1 LGHNT, CDR2 FRNRAP. Trimming pared 6 bases from V and 6 bases from J, leaving 17 bases between. The CDR3 totals 15 residues. CDR3 DNA sequence: TGTGCTAGTGGCTCGGACAGGGGACTAGCCGGGGAGCTGTTTTTT. Protein sequence: CASGSDRGLAGELFF.

This clone was picked up one time. The chain has TRBV11-3 and TRBJ2-7, with 7 positions matching TRBD1. V shed 5 bases and J 3 bases; nucleotides not matched to a gene: 4. The CDR3 is made up of 13 amino acids. CDR1 and CDR2 from the germline V gene are SGHNT and YENEEA. CDR3 bases: TGTGCCAGCAGCCCGGGACAGAACTACGAGCAGTACTTC. Translating it yields CASSPGQNYEQYF.

The chain couples TRBV7-9 to TRBJ2-3; 10 nucleotides match TRBD2. V trimming: 6 bases; J trimming: 0 bases; junction bases outside the gene matches: 9. This CDR3 region has 17 residues. Germline values: CDR1 SEHNR, CDR2 FQNEAQ (reference sequence). CDR3 sequence (DNA): TGTGCCAGCAGTTACGGACTAGCGGAAATAAGCACAGATACGCAGTATTTT. Translation: CASSYGLAEISTDTQYF.

The chain uses TRBV5-6 and TRBJ1-5; D is undetermined. The CDR3 sequence is 14 residues long. V was cut by 1 base and J by 3 bases, with 8 bases left in between. Looked up from germline, CDR1 is SGHDT and CDR2 is YYEEEE. CDR3 nucleotide sequence: TGTGCCAGCAGCTTGTCAGGATTCAATCAGCCCCAGCATTTT. It encodes CASSLSGFNQPQHF.

This chain connects TRBV2 to TRBJ1-2, with 7 nucleotides matching TRBD1. This CDR3 comprises 12 residues. The germline gives CDR1 SNHLY, CDR2 FYNNEI. V trimming: 5 bases; J trimming: 8 bases; junction bases outside the gene matches: 5. For the CDR3, the DNA is TGTGCCAGCAGTTCCGGGACAGTAGGCTACACCTTC. Translated: CASSSGTVGYTF.

The chain carries TRBV5-4 and TRBJ1-6; 9 positions match TRBD1. V was clipped by 2 bases and J by 8 bases; unmatched bases: 5. In germline, CDR1 is SGHNT, CDR2 YYREEE (reference sequence). This CDR3 has 15 amino acids. In DNA, the CDR3 is TGTGCCAGCAGCTTTCCGGACAGGGGAGATTCACCCCTCCACTTT. This gives the protein CASSFPDRGDSPLHF.

The chain has TRBV2 and TRBJ2-2; no clear D. V lost 6 bases, J lost 1 base, and 9 bases lay in between. The V gene's germline CDR1 is SNHLY and CDR2 FYNNEI. The CDR3 loop spans 14 amino acids. CDR3 sequence (DNA): TGTGCCAGCAGGAGGCTGATGAACACCGGGGAGCTGTTTTTT. Residues: CASRRLMNTGELFF.

Note on this clone: The limits of the CDR3 on the DNA are not certain, so only TCRdb's listed CDR3 is given. V usage is TRBV21-1 and J usage is TRBJ2-3; TRBD2 is taken as the D call from the table, unchecked against the DNA. TRBV21-1 is termed a pseudogene. The CDR3 is made up of 16 amino acids, end residues included. CDR3 residues: CASSLRLYRCTDTQYF.

The CDR3 here is CASSQDYGFGTEAFF. The CDR3 DNA follows: TGCGCCAGCAGCCAAGATTACGGGTTCGGGACTGAAGCTTTCTTT. The rearrangement links TRBV4-3 to TRBJ1-1; D is undetermined. This CDR3 comprises 15 residues. Germline loops: CDR1 LGHNA, CDR2 YSLEER. V was cut by 0 bases and J by 5 bases, with 13 bases left in between.

The gene calls are TRBV5-1 and TRBJ2-2; D uncertain. V shed 5 bases and J shed 0 bases, with 8 bases lying between them. Germline V CDR1 and CDR2: SGHRS, YFSETQ. The CDR3 sequence is 14 residues long. This CDR3 is CASRIIANTGELFF. The CDR3, as DNA: TGCGCCAGCAGGATAATAGCGAACACCGGGGAGCTGTTTTTT.